This TCR beta chain is from a study of CD8 T cells in ankylosing spondylitis. Study conclusions and caveats: A motif in TCR beta, a set of seven to nine highly homologous variants, appeared characteristic of ankylosing spondylitis blood. Significant enrichment of disease-linked clones was reported in matched ankylosing spondylitis synovial fluid.

The CDR3 has 16 residues. Per the germline V gene, CDR1 is SGHRS and CDR2 is YFSETQ. Trimming cost V 2 bases and J 1 base, with 15 bases left between them. As the method for making TCR beta libraries, quantitative 5'-RACE with molecular barcodes was used. Each CDR3 protein is one row after TCRdb ran MiXCR on the 5' RACE reads. The repertoire holds fewer than 650,000 distinct CDR3 sequences, with about 13% as singletons. This clonotype has more than one count but fewer than ten. Its antigen is still unknown. The gene calls are TRBV5-1 and TRBJ2-5; no clear D gene. The TCR sequence derives from a male donor with ankylosing spondylitis. The specimen was blood, either unsorted or a sorted T cell fraction (not recorded which). For the CDR3, the DNA is TGCGCCAGCAGCTTCTCGGACGGAACATCCCAAGAGACCCAGTACTTC. Protein: CASSFSDGTSQETQYF.